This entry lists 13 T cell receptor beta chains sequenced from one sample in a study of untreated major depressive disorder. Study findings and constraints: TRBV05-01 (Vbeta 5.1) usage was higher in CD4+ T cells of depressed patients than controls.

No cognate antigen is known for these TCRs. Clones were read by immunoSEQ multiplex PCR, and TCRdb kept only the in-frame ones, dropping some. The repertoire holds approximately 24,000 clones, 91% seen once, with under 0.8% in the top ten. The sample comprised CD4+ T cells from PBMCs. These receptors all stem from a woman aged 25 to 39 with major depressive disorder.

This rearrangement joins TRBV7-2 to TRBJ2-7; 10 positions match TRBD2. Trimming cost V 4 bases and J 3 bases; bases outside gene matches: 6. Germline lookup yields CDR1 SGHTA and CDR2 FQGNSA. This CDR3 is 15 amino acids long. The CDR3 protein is CASSSSWTSGYEQYF. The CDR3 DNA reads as TGTGCCAGCAGCTCTTCCTGGACTAGCGGCTACGAGCAGTACTTC.

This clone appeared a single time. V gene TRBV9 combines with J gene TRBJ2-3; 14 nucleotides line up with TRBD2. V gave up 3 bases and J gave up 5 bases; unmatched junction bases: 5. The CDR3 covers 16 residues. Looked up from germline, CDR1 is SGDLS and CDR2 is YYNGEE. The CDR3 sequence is CASSAPGLAGVDTQYF. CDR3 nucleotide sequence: TGTGCCAGCAGCGCCCCGGGACTAGCGGGAGTAGATACGCAGTATTTT.

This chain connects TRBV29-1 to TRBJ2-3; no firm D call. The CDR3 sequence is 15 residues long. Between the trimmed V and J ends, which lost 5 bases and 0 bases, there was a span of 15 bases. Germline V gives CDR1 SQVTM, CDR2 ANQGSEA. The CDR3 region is CSVLFSHASTDTQYF. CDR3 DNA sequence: TGCAGCGTTCTTTTTTCCCACGCTAGCACAGATACGCAGTATTTT.

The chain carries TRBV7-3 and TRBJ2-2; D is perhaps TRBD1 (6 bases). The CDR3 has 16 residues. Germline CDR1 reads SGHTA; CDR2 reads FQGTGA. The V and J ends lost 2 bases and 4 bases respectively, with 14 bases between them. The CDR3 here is CASSLQGSWATGELFF. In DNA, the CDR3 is TGTGCCAGCAGCTTACAGGGGAGTTGGGCCACCGGGGAGCTGTTTTTT.

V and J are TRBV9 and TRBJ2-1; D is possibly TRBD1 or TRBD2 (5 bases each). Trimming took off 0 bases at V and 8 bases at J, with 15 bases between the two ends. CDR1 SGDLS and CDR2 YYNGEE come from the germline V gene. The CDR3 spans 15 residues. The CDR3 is CASSVDWPRGHEQFF. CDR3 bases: TGTGCCAGCAGCGTAGATTGGCCGAGGGGCCATGAGCAGTTCTTC. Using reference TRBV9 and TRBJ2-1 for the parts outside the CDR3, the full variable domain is DSGVTQTPKHLITATGQRVTLRCSPRSGDLSVYWYQQSLDQGLQFLIQYYNGEERAKGNILERFSAQQFPDLHSELNLSSLELGDSALYFCASSVDWPRGHEQFFGPGTRLTVL.

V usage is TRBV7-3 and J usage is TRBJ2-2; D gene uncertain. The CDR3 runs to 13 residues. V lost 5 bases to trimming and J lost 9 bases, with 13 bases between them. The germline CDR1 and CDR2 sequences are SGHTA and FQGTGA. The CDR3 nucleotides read TGTGCCAGCAGCATCATCGTCGGCCGGGAGCTGTTTTTT. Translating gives CASSIIVGRELFF. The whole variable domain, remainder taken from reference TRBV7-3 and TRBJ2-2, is GAGVSQTPSNKVTEKGKYVELRCDPISGHTALYWYRQSLGQGPEFLIYFQGTGAADDSGLPNDRFFAVRPEGSVSTLKIQRTERGDSAVYLCASSIIVGRELFFGEGSRLTVL.

The CDR3 sequence: CASSQSTGGYEQYF. CDR3 DNA sequence: TGTGCCAGCTCCCAATCGACAGGGGGTTACGAGCAGTACTTC. The chain links TRBV18 to TRBJ2-7, with 9 bases lining up with TRBD1. The germline V gene encodes CDR1 KGHSH and CDR2 LQKENI. The length of the CDR3 is 14 residues. V lost 6 bases, J lost 4 bases, and 7 bases stayed unmatched.

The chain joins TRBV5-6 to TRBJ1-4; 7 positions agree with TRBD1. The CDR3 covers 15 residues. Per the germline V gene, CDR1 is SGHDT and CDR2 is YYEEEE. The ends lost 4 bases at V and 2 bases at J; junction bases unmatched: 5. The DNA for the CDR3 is TGTGCCAGCAGCCTTGCGGGACAGACTAATGAAAAACTGTTTTTT. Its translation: CASSLAGQTNEKLFF.

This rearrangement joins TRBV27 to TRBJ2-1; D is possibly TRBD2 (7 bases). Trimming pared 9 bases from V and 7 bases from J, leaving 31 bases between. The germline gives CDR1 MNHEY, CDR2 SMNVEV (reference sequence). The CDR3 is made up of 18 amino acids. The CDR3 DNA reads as TGTGCCAGTGGAGGGGGGGATCAAGGAACAGCTCGTACAAATGAGCAGTTCTTC. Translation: CASGGGDQGTARTNEQFF.

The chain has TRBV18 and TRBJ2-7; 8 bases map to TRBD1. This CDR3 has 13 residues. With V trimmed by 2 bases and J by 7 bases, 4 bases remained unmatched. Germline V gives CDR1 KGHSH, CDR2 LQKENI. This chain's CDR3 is CASSPGTGPEQYF. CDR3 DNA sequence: TGTGCCAGCTCACCAGGGACAGGTCCGGAGCAGTACTTC.

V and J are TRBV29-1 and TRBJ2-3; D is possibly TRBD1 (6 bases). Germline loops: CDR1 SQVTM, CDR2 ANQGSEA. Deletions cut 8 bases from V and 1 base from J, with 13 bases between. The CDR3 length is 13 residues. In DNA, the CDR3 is TGCAGCTGGGGCAGGGGCGGCACAGATACGCAGTATTTT. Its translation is CSWGRGGTDTQYF.

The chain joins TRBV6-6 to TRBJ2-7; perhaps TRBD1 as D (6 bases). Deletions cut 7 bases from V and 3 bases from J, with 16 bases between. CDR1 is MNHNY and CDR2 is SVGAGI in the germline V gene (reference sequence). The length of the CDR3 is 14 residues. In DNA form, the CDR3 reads TGTGCCAGCACTACAGGGAACTCACTCTACGAGCAGTACTTC. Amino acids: CASTTGNSLYEQYF.

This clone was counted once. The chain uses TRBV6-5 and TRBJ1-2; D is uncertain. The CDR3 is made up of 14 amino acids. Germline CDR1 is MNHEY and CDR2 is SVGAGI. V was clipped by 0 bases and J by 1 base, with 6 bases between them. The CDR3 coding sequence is TGTGCCAGCAGTTACTCGATTTTTAACTATGGCTACACCTTC. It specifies CASSYSIFNYGYTF.